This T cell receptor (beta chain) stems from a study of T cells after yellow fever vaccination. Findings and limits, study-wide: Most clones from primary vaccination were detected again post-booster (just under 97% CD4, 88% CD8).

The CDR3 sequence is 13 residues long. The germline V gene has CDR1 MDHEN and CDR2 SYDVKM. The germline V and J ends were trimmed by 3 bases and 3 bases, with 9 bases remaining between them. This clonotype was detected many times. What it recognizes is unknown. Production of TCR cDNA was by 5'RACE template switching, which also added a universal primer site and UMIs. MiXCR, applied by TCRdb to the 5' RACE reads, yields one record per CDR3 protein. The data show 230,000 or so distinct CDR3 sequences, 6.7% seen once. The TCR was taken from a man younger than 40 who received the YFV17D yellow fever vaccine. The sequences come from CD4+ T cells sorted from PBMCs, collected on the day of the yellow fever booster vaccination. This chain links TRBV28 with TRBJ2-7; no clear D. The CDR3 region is CASSLSPNYEQYF. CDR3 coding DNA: TGTGCCAGCAGTTTGTCCCCAAACTACGAGCAGTACTTC.